The T cell receptor (beta chain) under discussion was sequenced for a study of cytomegalovirus exposure and HLA in healthy donors (dated by TCRdb to about 2017). Looking at the study overall: An earlier analysis of 587 of the donors reported approximately 270 Gb of sequence data and 120 million or so unique TCR beta sequences from about 200 million T cells. An early release that covered some 640 HLA-typed donors contained approximately 300 gigabases of sequencing data and some 87 million unique TCR sequences. The genetic ancestry cluster associated with self-reported Caucasian donors included roughly four fifths of the 398 genotyped donors. The aim of the study was to test whether cataloging public T cell receptors could identify signatures of past pathogen exposure. The study used immunosequencing to profile the T cell repertoires of approximately 650 subjects and linked those repertoires to cytomegalovirus serostatus. In addition to the first cohort of roughly 670 subjects, a separate validation cohort of 120 different subjects was used. To predict cytomegalovirus infection status, the study brought together high-throughput TCR immunosequencing, statistical association of individual TCRs with disease status, and machine learning. In a later analysis, previously published TCR beta repertoires from more than 500 donors were re-analyzed and high-resolution HLA genotyping was added so that TCR occurrence patterns could be studied. Rather than drawing on any new phenotypic data, the later analysis identified candidate immune exposures from TCR beta sequences and the way those sequences occurred across donors. An earlier analysis of more than 450 of the donors used high-throughput TCR beta sequencing to judge whether each TCR beta V gene segment behaved as functional or pseudogenic. Donor age, sex, ethnicity and CMV serostatus were compiled together with the repertoire data. A later genetic analysis took genome-wide SNP genotypes for about 60% of the roughly 670 donors and used that subset as a discovery cohort. All discovery cohort repertoires had been generated using a single sequencing platform. Both class I and class II loci were covered by HLA typing, at four-digit resolution. The number of typed donors differed by locus: about 620-640 for A, B, C, DRB1 and DQB1; approximately 530 for DQA1; over 600 for DPA1; and around 470 for DPB1. About 5 DR-DQ haplotypes were handled as single units for association and clustering, since linkage in the cohort was strong. Among some 400 genotyped donors of the cohort, an average of around 250,000 unique TCR beta nucleotide sequences was sequenced per donor, of which 15% to 20% were non-productive.

Concerning this clone: Its antigen is still unknown. No base qualities exist here, and no much larger clone lies one base off it.

The cohort consisted of fewer than 700 healthy bone marrow donors. Cohort members were all nominally healthy when sampled, although unrecorded immune exposures were likely present. The donor tested CMV seronegative, placing the donor among the 300 to 400 seronegative members of the cohort. Every donor gave a peripheral blood sample, and the peripheral blood mononuclear cells from that sample were used for TCR beta sequencing. The Qiagen DNeasy Blood Extraction Kit was used to extract genomic DNA from the blood cell samples. Taken from the germline V gene, the CDR1 and CDR2 loops are MNHNS and SASEGT. From its cysteine to its phenylalanine, the CDR3 spans 15 amino acids. Just the 45-base CDR3 DNA is kept, in frame starting at base 1. Deletion took 2 bases off V and 0 bases off J, with a span of 11 bases between the germline ends. Summary of the overall study and its limitations: Several of the top co-occurrence clusters appeared to be linked to parvovirus B19, influenza, CMV and Epstein-Barr virus, according to a later analysis. V-gene and J-gene trimming of TCR beta chains was associated with a missense DCLRE1C variant in a later genetic analysis, and the association was replicated in an independent cohort. In vitro tests confirmed that a few of the cytomegalovirus-associated TCR beta chains recognize cytomegalovirus antigens. Compared with the roughly 670-donor mean, donors in an Asian-associated ancestry cluster had fewer N-insertions in productive TCRs, according to a later genetic analysis. In a later analysis, TCR association rates were found to vary across HLA loci, with the most associated TCRs seen for DRB1 alleles and the fewest for HLA-C alleles. The study gave a list of 150 to 200 TCR beta chains associated with cytomegalovirus. Most CMV-associated TCR beta chains appeared to be HLA-restricted in a later analysis, and the HLA associations seemed to be driven largely by CMV exposure. In an earlier analysis of 500 to 650 of the donors, most TCR beta V segments appeared in productive rearrangements about 87% or about 30% of the time, broadly matching IMGT annotations. In a later analysis, 16,951 TCR beta sequences were associated with specific HLA alleles at a false discovery rate of 0.05. Roughly uniform sequencing depth across donors was assumed in presence/absence analyses, although this assumption may not hold. Cytomegalovirus status was reported to be diagnosed by the classifier with high specificity and sensitivity in both the original and validation cohorts. The earlier analysis of almost 600 of the donors excluded roughly 17 rarely observed V segments, including chromosome 9 orphons, because counts were too low. Because the 87-base-pair reads could not distinguish some IMGT-functional V segments, including TRBV6-2 and TRBV6-3, those segments were excluded. In a later analysis, HLA-associated TCR beta chains were found to be more clonally expanded and to have lower generation probabilities than equally common non-associated chains. A further reported finding was that TCR beta sequences accurately predicted the HLA-A and HLA-B alleles for most subjects in the first cohort. CMV serostatus was the only immune exposure information available for the cohort. A cluster of highly shared sequence variants was judged likely to be a technical artifact of the sequencing pipeline. Most TCR sequences were seen in very few donors, while some public TCRs were found in many individuals. Correlated functional status among segregating V segments might reflect linkage disequilibrium, but an unknown experimental factor could not be ruled out. Because HLA typing was missing for some donors at each locus, association tests included only the typed subset. Strong co-occurrence of HLA alleles, especially DR and DQ, made assigning TCR associations to individual alleles difficult. It was suggested by the authors that the approach could potentially be generalized to other disease states and immunological phenotypes. This cohort had only TCR beta chains sequenced, and the lack of alpha or paired-chain data limited which features could be detected.

Receptors were amplified or captured by the immunoSEQ multiplex PCR assay. A mixture of 60 forward primers for TCR Vbeta segments and 13 reverse primers for TCR Jbeta segments was used in the multiplex PCR. The CDR3 region of rearranged TCR beta genes was amplified from genomic DNA by a multiplex PCR assay. On the Illumina HiSeq System, the amplified TCR beta libraries were sequenced as 87-base-pair reads. As for the authors' bioinformatics: A later analysis tallied tens of millions of unique TCR beta chains across the 666 repertoires, and roughly 11 million of those chains were shared by two or more donors. Raw reads were error-corrected and collapsed into unique sequences with a nearest-neighbor algorithm that merged closely related sequences to remove PCR and sequencing errors. V, D and J gene segments were assigned by aligning CDR3 sequences to IMGT reference sequences. Each retained sequence needed at least a six-nucleotide match to both a V gene segment and a J gene segment. Rearrangements were classified as productive when the CDR3 lacked stop codons and remained in frame with V and J, and all other rearrangements were classified as non-productive. CDR3 was defined according to IMGT convention as the region running from the second conserved V-encoded cysteine to the conserved J-encoded phenylalanine. The earlier analysis of 500 to 600 of the donors excluded sequences that lacked an unambiguous match to a single V gene segment. An earlier analysis of 500 to 700 of the donors classified V segments as functional when productive rearrangements were above 56.7% and as segregating when the standard deviation between donors was above 5%. A statistical classification framework was built for diagnosing cytomegalovirus status from the catalog of TCR beta chain sequences. A later analysis assigned V and J genes by comparing TCR nucleotide sequences with IMGT/GENE-DB human TR gene sequences. A later analysis assigned CDR3 sequences and most-parsimonious VDJ recombination scenarios with the TCRdist pipeline. In a later analysis, every TCR beta chain was defined by the combination of its CDR3 amino acid sequence and its V-gene family, and reads without a unique V-gene family were dropped. To address suspected cross-contamination and a sequencing artifact, a later analysis removed 550 to 750 highly shared, low-generation-probability nucleotide sequences. A later analysis calculated a clonal expansion index for each public chain from normalized within-repertoire ranks of inferred template counts. In a later analysis, generation probabilities were computed with a VDJ recombination model fitted to out-of-frame rearrangements, and the resulting probabilities were checked against IGoR. In a later analysis, hypergeometric tests were used to score TCR-TCR, TCR-HLA and TCR-CMV co-occurrence, with a repertoire-size bias correction applied to TCR pairs. To estimate false discovery rates, a later analysis permuted the HLA or CMV assignments 20 times. In a later analysis, co-occurring TCRs were grouped using DBSCAN, and TCRdist sequence similarity was added for clustering within HLA-allele-positive subsets. Repertoires with fewer than 30,000 or more than 120,000 public chains, plus five repertoires with anomalous nucleotide sharing, were excluded from co-occurrence clustering. The immuneACCESS repertoire file appears here via TCRdb, limited to in-frame rearrangements. These files lack a portion of the clones; in checked studies, under half of the deficit traces to unresolved V genes, and the cause of the others is not known. That table gives V, J and clone size, and the DNA gave D and trimming. The sample records approximately 150,000 clones, approximately 80% of which are singletons. The ten top clones hold more than 2% of the sample.

This sequence uses TRBV6-1 and TRBJ2-7; the D segment cannot be called with confidence. This TCR was sampled from a boy between 2 and 10 years old in good health and CMV-seronegative. Sequenced material: PBMCs. The CDR3 region has the sequence CASSELFRSSYEQYF. The nucleotides read TGTGCCAGCAGTGAATTGTTCCGTAGCTCCTACGAGCAGTACTTC.